This T cell receptor (beta chain) was captured in a study of cytomegalovirus exposure and HLA in healthy donors (dated by TCRdb to the late 2010s). As for the study more broadly: A later analysis indicated that the roughly 120 validation repertoires were generated on the platform also employed for the 650 to 850 repertoires of the first cohort. Along with the roughly 670-subject first cohort, a separate validation cohort of over a hundred different subjects was used. The study combined high-throughput TCR immunosequencing, statistical association of individual TCRs with disease status, and machine learning to predict cytomegalovirus infection status. The study was designed to test whether signatures of past pathogen exposure could be identified by cataloging public T cell receptors. Broad study findings and their caveats: The validation cohort had no HLA typing available for a later analysis, so co-occurrence within that cohort was assessed over all 110 or so repertoires. Most TCR sequences were observed very rarely across donors, whereas some public TCRs were present in many individuals. In the study, around 160 TCR beta chains were listed as associated with cytomegalovirus. A few of the identified cytomegalovirus-associated TCR beta chains were confirmed in vitro to be specific for cytomegalovirus antigens. In both the original and validation cohorts, the classifier was reported to diagnose cytomegalovirus status with high specificity and sensitivity. According to the authors, the approach could potentially be generalized to other disease states and immunological phenotypes. Of the cluster scores, approximately 95% were above 0 in a later analysis, which found that TCRs clustered in the first cohort also tended to co-occur in the approximately 130 validation repertoires.

Libraries were made using the immunoSEQ multiplex PCR assay. The original methods were these. A statistical classification framework was built for diagnosing cytomegalovirus status from the catalog of TCR beta chain sequences. Drawn from immuneACCESS, this table holds only the in-frame rearrangements with V and J called that TCRdb kept. Clones are partly lost; checked studies trace under half to an unresolved V gene and leave the rest unexplained. D and trimming were read from the DNA, whereas the V and J calls and clone size are those reported in that table. The sample includes under 250,000 clones, with 70% to 90% observed a single time. Jointly, the top ten make up 5.5% to 7% of the sample. Of note for this clone: Its antigen is unknown. No base-level quality is on record; no much larger clone is a single base apart.

The germline V gene (reference sequence) provides CDR1 PRHDT and CDR2 FYEKMQ. Trimmed from V: 3 bases; trimmed from J: 6 bases; junction bases lacking a gene match: 6. The CDR3 sequence holds 15 residues, the cysteine and phenylalanine included. Kept here is only the CDR3 DNA, which spans 45 bases and is read in frame from base 1. Separate from the roughly 630-subject first cohort, the validation cohort of roughly 120 subjects was the group to which the donors belonged. Specimen: PBMCs. The chain joins TRBV13 to TRBJ1-5, with 9 junctional bases fitting TRBD1. The TCR originated in a woman aged 18-30 years in good health and CMV-seronegative. The bases read TGTGCCAGCAGCTTGGGGACAGGGTCAGGTCAGCCCCAGCATTTT. Its amino acids are CASSLGTGSGQPQHF.